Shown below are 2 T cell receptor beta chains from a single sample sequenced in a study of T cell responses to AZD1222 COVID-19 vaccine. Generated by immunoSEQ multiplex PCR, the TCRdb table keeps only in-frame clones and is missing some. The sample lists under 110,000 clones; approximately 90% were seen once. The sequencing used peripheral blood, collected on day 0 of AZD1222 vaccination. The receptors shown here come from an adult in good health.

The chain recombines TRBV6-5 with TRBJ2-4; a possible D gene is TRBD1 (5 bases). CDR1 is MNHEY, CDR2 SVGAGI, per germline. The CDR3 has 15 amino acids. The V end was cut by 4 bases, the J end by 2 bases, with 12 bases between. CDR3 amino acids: CASSSQGEPKNIQYF. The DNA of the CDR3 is TGTGCCAGCAGTTCCCAGGGCGAACCCAAAAACATTCAGTACTTC.

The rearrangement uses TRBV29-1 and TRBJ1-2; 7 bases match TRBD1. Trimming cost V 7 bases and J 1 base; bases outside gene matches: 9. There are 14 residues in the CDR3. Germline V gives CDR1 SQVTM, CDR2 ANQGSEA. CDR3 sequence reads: CSAAGTEDNYGYTF. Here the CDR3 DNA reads TGCAGCGCAGCGGGGACAGAGGATAACTATGGCTACACCTTC.